The 25 T cell receptor beta chains below come from one sample, sequenced in a study of T cell changes during pregnancy in multiple sclerosis. Clones were read by immunoSEQ multiplex PCR, and TCRdb kept only the in-frame ones, dropping some. The table lists around 51,000 clones, 90% to 95% of them singletons. This sample comprised peripheral blood, obtained in the second trimester of pregnancy. These receptors were obtained from a female donor with multiple sclerosis, enrolled in a pregnancy study.

J is TRBJ1-2 and V is TRBV30; weak D call: TRBD1 (5 bases). CDR3 size: 13 residues. CDR1 and CDR2 (germline): GTSNPN, SVGIG (reference sequence). V lost 2 bases and J lost 7, with 14 bases in between. CDR3 DNA sequence: TGTGCCTGGAGTCCTGGCTCAGGGATTGGCTACACCTTC. Protein product: CAWSPGSGIGYTF.

The J gene is TRBJ1-1, the V gene TRBV6-5; 7 bases fit TRBD1. CDR1 and CDR2 from the germline V gene are MNHEY and SVGAGI. The CDR3 has 15 residues. Trimming removed 0 bases from V and 6 bases from J; junction bases left unmatched: 7. The CDR3 bases are TGTGCCAGCAGTTACTCAAAAGGGGGCGGATCTGAAGCTTTCTTT. It codes for CASSYSKGGGSEAFF.

The chain links TRBV7-2 to TRBJ2-1; 8 bases map to TRBD2. The CDR3 loop spans 15 amino acids. CDR1 is SGHTA and CDR2 is FQGNSA in the germline V gene. Germline trimming cut 5 bases from V and 0 bases from J; bases unmatched to any gene: 3. DNA of the CDR3: TGTGCCAGCAGCCCCAGCGGGAGCTCCTACAATGAGCAGTTCTTC. As protein: CASSPSGSSYNEQFF. The full variable domain, in which reference TRBV7-2 and TRBJ2-1 provide the parts outside the CDR3, is GAGVSQSPSNKVTEKGKDVELRCDPISGHTALYWYRQSLGQGLEFLIYFQGNSAPDKSGLPSDRFSAERTGGSVSTLTIQRTQQEDSAVYLCASSPSGSSYNEQFFGPGTRLTVL.

The V gene is TRBV11-2, the J gene TRBJ1-1; maybe TRBD1 (6 bases). Looked up from germline, CDR1 is SGHAT and CDR2 is FQNNGV. This CDR3 has 13 residues. Trimming took off 4 bases at V and 2 bases at J, with 8 bases between the two ends. The CDR3 DNA reads TGTGCCAGCAGCTGGGACACAAACACTGAAGCTTTCTTT. It codes for CASSWDTNTEAFF.

This sequence joins TRBV5-5 and TRBJ2-1, with 9 bases identical to TRBD1. Losses at the gene ends were 6 bases for V and 4 bases for J; bases not matched to a gene: 8. The CDR3 totals 15 residues. Germline assignment: CDR1 SGHKS and CDR2 YYEKEE (reference sequence). The chain's CDR3 is CASIARDRDYNEQFF. The DNA for the CDR3 is TGTGCCAGCATCGCCCGGGACAGGGATTACAATGAGCAGTTCTTC.

The rearrangement uses TRBV27 and TRBJ2-3, with D possibly matching TRBD2 (5 bases). Per germline, CDR1 MNHEY and CDR2 SMNVEV (reference sequence). Trimming took 3 bases from V and 4 from J, leaving 11 bases between them. The CDR3 covers 14 residues. CDR3 sequence: CASSFSGIADTQYF. CDR3 nucleotides: TGTGCCAGCAGTTTTTCCGGGATCGCAGATACGCAGTATTTT.

This chain links TRBV9 with TRBJ1-6; 8 nucleotides align to TRBD1. The V gene's germline CDR1 is SGDLS and CDR2 YYNGEE. The CDR3 is 13 residues long. V dropped 6 bases and J dropped 10; count of bases not matched to a gene: 6. DNA of the CDR3: TGTGCCAGCACCAGGGGGCTTGAATCACCCCTCCACTTT. It codes for CASTRGLESPLHF.

This chain links TRBV5-1 with TRBJ2-1; D gene unclear. CDR1 is SGHRS, CDR2 YFSETQ, per germline. The CDR3 has 11 residues. V gave up 4 bases and J gave up 4 bases, with 3 bases separating them. The CDR3: CASSQYNEQFF. CDR3 DNA sequence: TGCGCCAGCAGCCAATACAATGAGCAGTTCTTC.

This chain links TRBV30 with TRBJ1-2, with 10 nucleotides matching TRBD1. The CDR3 runs 14 residues. The germline CDR1 and CDR2 sequences are GTSNPN and SVGIG (reference sequence). Germline trimming cut 3 bases from V and 4 bases from J; bases unmatched to any gene: 5. CDR3 nucleotide sequence: TGTGCCTGGAGCGACAGGGGGCCGGCCTATGGCTACACCTTC. Translated, it gives CAWSDRGPAYGYTF.

Points on this clone: At one boundary the junction diverges from the germline segment, which might be a read error. The rearrangement joins TRBV19 to TRBJ2-1, with 12 positions matching TRBD2. The length of the CDR3 is 18 residues. Germline lookup yields CDR1 LNHDA and CDR2 SQIVND (reference sequence). The CDR3 DNA reads TGTGCCAGTGCCCGGGGGCTAGCGGGAGGGCCATCCTCCAATGAGCAGTTCTTC. Its translation: CASARGLAGGPSSNEQFF.

In this sample, this clone turned up once. The chain has TRBV10-3 and TRBJ2-1, with D possibly TRBD1 on 5 matching bases. Germline-derived CDR1 and CDR2 are ENHRY and SYGVKD. This CDR3 spans 14 amino acids. Trimming removed 9 bases at V and 6 bases at J, with 18 bases between. DNA of the CDR3: TGTGCCATTGGGGCGCTAGTTTCGGCCAATGAGCAGTTCTTC. Translation gives CAIGALVSANEQFF.

The genes are TRBV4-3 and TRBJ1-4; weak D call: TRBD1 (6 bases). This CDR3 is built from 16 residues. Germline V gene sequence: CDR1 LGHNA, CDR2 YSLEER. The ends were cut back, 0 bases at V and 6 bases at J, with 14 bases in the middle. CDR3 residues: CASSQESSGGHEKLFF. DNA for the CDR3: TGCGCCAGCAGCCAAGAAAGTTCGGGGGGGCATGAAAAACTGTTTTTT.

The chain joins TRBV5-8 to TRBJ1-2; TRBD1 aligns across 9 bases. Germline CDR1 SGHTS, CDR2 YDEGEE. The J segment lost 1 base and the V segment lost 4 bases, leaving 11 bases of the junction unmatched. CDR3 size: 17 residues. Here the CDR3 reads CASSRTRRTGVNYGYTF. Written as DNA, the CDR3 is TGTGCCAGCAGCAGGACGCGGAGGACAGGGGTTAACTATGGCTACACCTTC.

V gene TRBV9 combines with J gene TRBJ2-7; TRBD1 matches at 8 bases. Looked up from germline, CDR1 is SGDLS and CDR2 is YYNGEE. This CDR3 region has 14 residues. J was trimmed by 3 bases and V by 2 bases; bases with no gene match: 4. This chain's CDR3 is CASSVTGASYEQYF. As DNA, the CDR3 is TGTGCCAGCAGCGTGACAGGGGCTAGCTACGAGCAGTACTTC.

The chain links TRBV4-3 to TRBJ2-4; D might be TRBD1 (5 bases). Germline V gene data show CDR1 as LGHNA and CDR2 as YSLEER. Trimming removed 0 bases from V and 0 bases from J, with 9 bases in between. The CDR3 is 16 residues long. CDR3 DNA sequence: TGCGCCAGCAGCCAAGACAGGGAACTAGCCAAAAACATTCAGTACTTC. Translation: CASSQDRELAKNIQYF.

This sequence joins TRBV28 and TRBJ2-7; 8 positions match TRBD1. V trimming: 10 bases; J trimming: 4 bases; junction bases outside the gene matches: 9. Germline assignment: CDR1 MDHEN and CDR2 SYDVKM. CDR3 length: 13 amino acids. The CDR3: CATSQGARYEQYF. Here the CDR3 DNA reads TGTGCCACCTCCCAGGGGGCGCGGTACGAGCAGTACTTC.

V is TRBV19 and J is TRBJ1-2, with 7 bases fitting TRBD1. V was pared by 4 bases and J by 5 bases, with 10 bases of the junction left unmatched. Germline V lookup: CDR1 LNHDA, CDR2 SQIVND (reference sequence). This CDR3 contains 15 residues. The CDR3 region is CASSSRDSLLYGYTF. In DNA form, the CDR3 reads TGTGCCAGTAGTAGCCGGGACAGCCTCCTGTATGGCTACACCTTC.

This sequence joins TRBV18 and TRBJ2-5, with 9 nucleotides matching TRBD2. CDR1 is KGHSH, CDR2 LQKENI, per germline. The CDR3 loop spans 15 amino acids. V lost 3 bases to trimming and J lost 2 bases; unmatched junction nucleotides: 4. The CDR3 is CASSPRLAEQETQYF. Written as DNA, the CDR3 is TGTGCCAGCTCACCTCGACTAGCGGAACAAGAGACCCAGTACTTC.

The rearrangement uses TRBV19 and TRBJ2-5; 8 bases match TRBD2. Germline values: CDR1 LNHDA, CDR2 SQIVND (reference sequence). With 5 bases clipped from V and 5 bases from J, the junction kept 16 bases outside the gene matches. The CDR3 extends over 17 amino acids. Here the CDR3 DNA reads TGTGCCAGTAGTCCCCCCCGGGGGGGATCCGCTAGGGAGACCCAGTACTTC. Translation gives CASSPPRGGSARETQYF.

The rearrangement links TRBV27 to TRBJ2-7, with 7 positions matching TRBD2. This CDR3 comprises 14 residues. Germline V gene lookup returns CDR1 MNHEY and CDR2 SMNVEV (reference sequence). V dropped 1 base and J dropped 5; count of bases not matched to a gene: 5. The CDR3: CASSLYGRSNEQYF. In DNA, the CDR3 is TGTGCCAGCAGTTTATACGGGAGGTCCAACGAGCAGTACTTC.

This clone is a singleton in its sample. The genes are TRBV5-1 and TRBJ2-7; 9 bases line up with TRBD2. CDR3 size: 15 residues. The J segment lost 6 bases and the V segment lost 3 bases, leaving 10 bases of the junction unmatched. Germline-derived CDR1 and CDR2 are SGHRS and YFSETQ. CDR3: CASSSVAGVRSEQYF. In DNA form, the CDR3 reads TGCGCCAGCAGCTCTGTAGCGGGAGTCCGCAGCGAGCAGTACTTC.

The chain joins TRBV7-2 to TRBJ1-4; 8 nucleotides match TRBD1. The CDR3 sequence is 15 residues long. J lost 7 bases, V lost 1 base, and 5 bases had no gene match. Germline CDR1 and CDR2: SGHTA and FQGNSA. This chain's CDR3 is CASSLEGQGLEKLFF. CDR3 DNA: TGTGCCAGCAGCTTAGAAGGACAGGGACTTGAAAAACTGTTTTTT.

The CDR3 loop is CASSLPGLRGTGELFF. DNA for the CDR3: TGTGCCAGCAGCTTACCGGGTTTAAGGGGCACCGGGGAGCTGTTTTTT. The rearrangement uses TRBV7-9 and TRBJ2-2; TRBD1 might be the D (5 bases). CDR1 and CDR2 (germline): SEHNR, FQNEAQ (reference sequence). The V gene lost 2 bases and the J gene lost 4 bases, with 14 bases spanning the gap. This CDR3 contains 16 residues.

The rearrangement links TRBV7-9 to TRBJ2-7; D may be TRBD1 (5 bases). Germline-derived CDR1 and CDR2 are SEHNR and FQNEAQ (reference sequence). With 1 base removed from V and 3 bases from J, the gap between germline ends came to 13 bases. This CDR3 comprises 15 residues. CDR3 region: CASSLGGQTFYEQYF. CDR3 sequence (DNA): TGTGCCAGCAGCTTAGGAGGACAAACTTTCTACGAGCAGTACTTC.

The chain combines TRBV7-2 with TRBJ2-1, with TRBD2 identical over 11 bases. Germline CDR1 reads SGHTA; CDR2 reads FQGNSA. CDR3 size: 15 residues. Losses at the gene ends were 4 bases for V and 4 bases for J; bases not matched to a gene: 3. The CDR3 loop reads CASSSRLAGYNEQFF. CDR3 sequence (DNA): TGTGCCAGCAGCTCGAGACTAGCGGGATACAATGAGCAGTTCTTC.